Only one count was recorded for the clone carrying this T cell receptor (beta chain). The data belong to a study of blood T cell repertoires in COVID-19. Study as a whole: Sites in the United States, Italy and Spain provided acute and convalescent COVID-19 samples. PBMCs, B-cell-depleted T cells, or T cells were the source of the cDNA or gDNA that made up the material.

Germline CDR1 is SEHNR and CDR2 is FQNEAQ (reference sequence). V shed 4 bases and J 3 bases; nucleotides not matched to a gene: 2. The CDR3 consists of 15 residues. The table came from immunoSEQ multiplex PCR; TCRdb's copy has only in-frame clones and leaves some out. The profile shows about 310,000 clones, roughly 91% of them singletons. The chain employs TRBV7-9 and TRBJ1-4, with 10 nucleotides matching TRBD1. This receptor was identified in a man aged 45-65 years with active or convalescent COVID-19. Sequencing was done on a sample of peripheral blood. The CDR3 DNA reads as TGTGCCAGCAGCTACGGACAGGGGGCTAATGAAAAACTGTTTTTT. It specifies CASSYGQGANEKLFF.